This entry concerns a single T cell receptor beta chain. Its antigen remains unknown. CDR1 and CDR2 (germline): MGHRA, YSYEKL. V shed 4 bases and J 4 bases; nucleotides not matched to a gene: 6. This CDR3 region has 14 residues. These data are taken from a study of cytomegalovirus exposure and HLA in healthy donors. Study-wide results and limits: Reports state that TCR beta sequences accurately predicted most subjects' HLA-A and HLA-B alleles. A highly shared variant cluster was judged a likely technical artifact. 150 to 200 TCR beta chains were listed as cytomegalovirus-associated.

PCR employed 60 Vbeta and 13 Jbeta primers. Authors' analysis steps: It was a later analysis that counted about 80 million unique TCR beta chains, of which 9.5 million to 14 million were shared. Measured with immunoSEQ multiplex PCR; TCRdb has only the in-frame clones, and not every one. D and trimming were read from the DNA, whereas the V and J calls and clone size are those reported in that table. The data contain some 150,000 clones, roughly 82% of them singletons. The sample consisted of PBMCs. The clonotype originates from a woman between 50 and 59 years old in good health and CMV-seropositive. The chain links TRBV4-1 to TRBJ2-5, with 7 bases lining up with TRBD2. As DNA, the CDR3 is TGCGCCAGCAGCCCCACGGCGGGGGTAGAGACCCAGTACTTC. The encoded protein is CASSPTAGVETQYF.